This T cell receptor (beta chain) appears in the sequencing data of a study of OX40 agonist ivuxolimab in advanced cancers. At the level of the study: Every 2 weeks, ivuxolimab was infused into the patients intravenously at between 0.01 and 10 mg/kg. Two cutaneous melanoma patients and one hepatocellular carcinoma patient, three in all, had partial responses.

The table came from immunoSEQ multiplex PCR; TCRdb's copy has only in-frame clones and leaves some out. Of 15,000 to 20,000 clones listed, 70% to 75% are singletons. Patients with a history of autoimmune disease or on systemic immunosuppression were excluded. Germline CDR1 is SEHNR and CDR2 is FQNEAQ (reference sequence). The length of the CDR3 is 17 residues. V shed 1 base and J shed 4 bases, with 16 bases lying between them. Sequencing was performed on CD4+ or CD8+ T cells sorted from blood, taken in a trial of the OX40 agonist ivuxolimab. The V and J genes are TRBV7-9 and TRBJ2-2; either TRBD1 or TRBD2 may fit D (6 bases each). The source of this sequence is an adult with an advanced solid tumor such as melanoma, head and neck, liver or kidney cancer. The CDR3 sequence is CASSLDQEGVPTGELFF. The CDR3 DNA follows: TGTGCCAGCAGCTTAGATCAGGAGGGGGTCCCCACCGGGGAGCTGTTTTTT.